This T cell receptor beta chain was retrieved from a study of blood T cell repertoires in COVID-19. The V gene's germline CDR1 is MNHEY and CDR2 SMNVEV (reference sequence). The V and J ends lost 6 bases and 3 bases, in that order; junction bases with no gene match: 12. This CDR3 contains 16 residues. The data were produced by immunoSEQ multiplex PCR, yet TCRdb's version contains in-frame clones alone and is incomplete. This table has fewer than 95,000 clones, around 72% appearing once. This sequence was found in a man aged 70-80 years with COVID-19, enrolled during active disease. The chain couples TRBV27 to TRBJ2-7; TRBD1 matches at 9 bases. Material: peripheral blood. The CDR3 nucleotides are TGTGCCAGCAGCGGCCCCGGGACAGGGTTTGGCTACGAGCAGTACTTC. This gives the protein CASSGPGTGFGYEQYF.